The 15 T cell receptor beta chains below all came from one sample that was sequenced in a study of T cells of healthy individuals. From the 5' RACE reads, TCRdb called clonotypes with MiXCR, one entry per CDR3 protein. Among 90,000 to 100,000 distinct CDR3 sequences, 17% were seen once, and the ten largest hold about 6%. All receptors derive from a human donor in good health.

The rearrangement links TRBV27 to TRBJ2-1; the D gene is possibly TRBD1 (6 bases). Looked up from germline, CDR1 is MNHEY and CDR2 is SMNVEV (reference sequence). Trimming took 8 bases from V and 0 from J, leaving 20 bases between them. The CDR3 is 17 amino acids. The CDR3 DNA reads as TGTGCCAGCGGGGTACAGGGCTCGGGGTCCTCCTACAATGAGCAGTTCTTC. Amino acids: CASGVQGSGSSYNEQFF.

The chain uses TRBV9 and TRBJ1-1; 9 positions match TRBD1. Germline values: CDR1 SGDLS, CDR2 YYNGEE. CDR3 length: 17 amino acids. The V gene end was trimmed by 4 bases and the J gene end by 5 bases; junction bases not matched to a gene: 15. CDR3 sequence reads: CASSPRPGQGRGTEAFF. The DNA of the CDR3 is TGTGCCAGCAGCCCAAGACCAGGACAGGGGAGAGGGACTGAAGCTTTCTTT.

This clonotype occurred many times. The chain's CDR3 is CASSLDVAGDGYNSPLHF. The CDR3 region has the DNA TGTGCCAGCAGCTTAGACGTGGCAGGGGACGGGTATAATTCACCCCTCCACTTT. J is TRBJ1-6 and V is TRBV7-9; a weak D match, TRBD1 (6 bases). The CDR3 runs 18 residues. Germline-derived CDR1 and CDR2 are SEHNR and FQNEAQ (reference sequence). V gave up 1 base and J gave up 4 bases, with 17 bases separating them.

This clonotype was seen only once. This may be a read error: a much more frequent sequence differs by one nucleotide. This sequence joins TRBV28 and TRBJ2-3; perhaps D is TRBD1 or TRBD2 (5 bases each). Germline-derived CDR1 and CDR2 are MDHEN and SYDVKM. The CDR3 has 15 amino acids. In DNA, the CDR3 is TGTGCCAGCAGTCCTTCGCCGGGGACCACAGATATGCAGTATTTT. Translating it yields CASSPSPGTTDMQYF.

The rearrangement uses TRBV5-4 and TRBJ2-5; 8 bases map to TRBD2. Germline V gene data show CDR1 as SGHNT and CDR2 as YYREEE (reference sequence). The CDR3 runs 13 residues. With 3 bases clipped from V and 4 bases from J, the junction kept 2 bases outside the gene matches. The DNA for the CDR3 is TGTGCCAGCAGCTCAGCGGGAGCAGAGACCCAGTACTTC. The encoded protein is CASSSAGAETQYF.

This clonotype turned up a few times. The chain recombines TRBV28 with TRBJ2-7; D uncertain. The CDR3 covers 17 residues. The germline gives CDR1 MDHEN, CDR2 SYDVKM. Trimming pared 3 bases from V and 2 bases from J, leaving 20 bases between. DNA of the CDR3: TGTGCCAGCAGTTTTCGGTTGTGGAAGAACCCGACCTACGAGCAGTACTTC. This sequence encodes CASSFRLWKNPTYEQYF.

This clonotype was recorded a few times. The chain carries TRBV7-2 and TRBJ1-4; D gene unclear. CDR3 length: 13 residues. The V end was cut by 1 base, the J end by 17 bases, with 17 bases between. Looked up from germline, CDR1 is SGHTA and CDR2 is FQGNSA. The CDR3 region has the DNA TGTGCCAGCAGCTTAGAGTCGGGTGGCATTCTTTTTTTT. It yields the protein CASSLESGGILFF.

This clonotype was recorded many times. The chain links TRBV7-9 to TRBJ2-1; TRBD1 aligns across 7 bases. Germline V gives CDR1 SEHNR, CDR2 FQNEAQ (reference sequence). The CDR3 spans 15 residues. J lost 6 bases, V lost 1 base, and 6 bases had no gene match. The chain's CDR3 is CASSLVAGGSNEQFF. CDR3 bases: TGTGCCAGCAGCTTAGTGGCAGGGGGATCCAATGAGCAGTTCTTC.

A remark on this clonotype: This may stem from a read error, because a much larger clone lies one nucleotide away. The chain has TRBV12-3 or TRBV12-4 and TRBJ1-3; D is unclear. CDR3 length: 12 residues. V dropped 9 bases and J dropped 0 bases, with 6 bases sitting between them. In nucleotides, the CDR3 is TGTGCCAGGACCCCCTCTGGAAACACCATATATTTT. This codes for CARTPSGNTIYF.

This clonotype was seen a handful of times. This rearrangement joins TRBV7-9 to TRBJ2-3; TRBD2 matches at 14 bases. This CDR3 is 16 amino acids long. Looked up from germline, CDR1 is SEHNR and CDR2 is FQNEAQ (reference sequence). V shed 5 bases and J 4 bases; nucleotides not matched to a gene: 5. CDR3 DNA: TGTGCCAGCAGCGAGGGACTAGCGGGAGTCTCAGATACGCAGTATTTT. Translated: CASSEGLAGVSDTQYF.

This clonotype appeared a few times. This chain connects TRBV12-3 or TRBV12-4 to TRBJ2-2; TRBD2 matches at 10 bases. CDR3 length: 15 amino acids. The trim removed 4 bases at V and 5 bases at J, leaving 4 bases unmatched. CDR3 in amino acids: CASSSAGGWTGELFF. CDR3 DNA: TGTGCCAGCAGTTCAGCGGGGGGGTGGACCGGGGAGCTGTTTTTT.

This clonotype was counted only a few times. This sequence joins TRBV28 and TRBJ2-2, with a tentative D call TRBD1 (5 bases). The germline V gene has CDR1 MDHEN and CDR2 SYDVKM. CDR3 length equals 16 residues. The ends were cut back, 6 bases at V and 2 bases at J, with 16 bases in the middle. The DNA of the CDR3 is TGTGCCAGCAGACAACGCGGACAAGCCAACACCGGGGAGCTGTTTTTT. This encodes CASRQRGQANTGELFF.

This clonotype came up a few times. The V and J genes are TRBV7-7 and TRBJ1-1; D is perhaps TRBD1 (5 bases). Germline assignment: CDR1 SSHAT and CDR2 FNYEAQ (reference sequence). V lost 3 bases, J lost 2 bases, and 22 bases lay in between. The CDR3 consists of 18 residues. CDR3 loop: CASSLRDDTRVRNTEAFF. The CDR3 DNA follows: TGTGCCAGCAGCTTGCGGGACGATACCAGGGTAAGAAACACTGAAGCTTTCTTT.

The rearrangement links TRBV7-9 to TRBJ1-5; tentatively, D is TRBD1 (5 bases). The CDR3 is 13 residues long. V lost 5 bases, J lost 5 bases, and 10 bases lay in between. The germline CDR1 and CDR2 sequences are SEHNR and FQNEAQ (reference sequence). Here the CDR3 DNA reads TGTGCCAGCAGCCCCGACAGCGATCAGCCCCAGCATTTT. It translates to CASSPDSDQPQHF. The full variable domain, its missing parts supplied by reference TRBV7-9 and TRBJ1-5, is DTGVSQNPRHKITKRGQNVTFRCDPISEHNRLYWYRQTLGQGPEFLTYFQNEAQLEKSRLLSDRFSAERPKGSFSTLEIQRTEQGDSAMYLCASSPDSDQPQHFGDGTRLSIL.

The chain has TRBV20-1 and TRBJ1-5; 7 nucleotides agree with TRBD1. The V and J ends lost 3 bases and 0 bases, in that order; junction bases with no gene match: 11. CDR3 length equals 17 residues. Germline V gene sequence: CDR1 DFQATT, CDR2 SNEGSKA (reference sequence). CDR3 in amino acids: CSASPGQRPYSNQPQHF. CDR3 in DNA: TGCAGTGCTAGCCCGGGACAGAGGCCATATAGCAATCAGCCCCAGCATTTT.